Following are 5 T cell receptor beta chains from one sample sequenced in a study of blood T cell repertoires in COVID-19. Generated by immunoSEQ multiplex PCR, the TCRdb table keeps only in-frame clones and is missing some. In the table there are about 45,000 clones, nearly 90% of which are singletons. Sequenced material: peripheral blood. These receptors all stem from a human donor in a cohort sampled during active COVID-19.

V is TRBV9 and J is TRBJ1-6; a possible D gene is TRBD1 (5 bases). The ends were cut back, 6 bases at V and 0 bases at J, with 16 bases in the middle. Germline CDR1 is SGDLS and CDR2 is YYNGEE. CDR3 length: 17 amino acids. Here the CDR3 DNA reads TGTGCCAGCACCCAAGGACACGCGAGCTCCTATAATTCACCCCTCCACTTT. Protein product: CASTQGHASSYNSPLHF.

This chain uses TRBV6-2 or TRBV6-3 with TRBJ2-5, with 7 bases that match TRBD1. Trimming at V came to 2 bases and at J to 0 bases, leaving 3 bases not matched to a gene. The CDR3 sequence is 15 residues long. CDR1 is MNHEY and CDR2 is SVGEGT in the germline V gene. CDR3 region: CASSYGDRDQETQYF. The CDR3 DNA is TGTGCCAGCAGTTACGGGGACAGAGACCAAGAGACCCAGTACTTC.

Details on this clone: The sample holds other DNA sequences that translate to the same CDR3. The chain uses TRBV5-1 and TRBJ2-5, with 8 positions matching TRBD1. V trimming: 4 bases; J trimming: 2 bases; junction bases outside the gene matches: 4. CDR3 length: 14 residues. CDR1 is SGHRS, CDR2 YFSETQ, per germline. This CDR3 is CASSQGTGQETQYF. In nucleotides, the CDR3 is TGCGCCAGCAGCCAAGGGACAGGACAAGAGACCCAGTACTTC.

The chain links TRBV7-9 to TRBJ2-7; 7 bases agree with TRBD1. The CDR3 has 14 amino acids. With V trimmed by 11 bases and J by 3 bases, 13 bases remained unmatched. The germline CDR1 and CDR2 sequences are SEHNR and FQNEAQ (reference sequence). For the CDR3, the DNA is TGTGCCTCACACACCGGGACAGTTTTCTACGAGCAGTACTTC. The encoded protein is CASHTGTVFYEQYF.

A word on this clone: Other DNA sequences from this sample encode an identical CDR3 as well. The DNA for the CDR3 is TGCGCCAGCAGCTTGGCGGGGGGGCAAGAGACCCAGTACTTC. The encoded protein is CASSLAGGQETQYF. This rearrangement joins TRBV5-1 to TRBJ2-5, with TRBD2 identical over 8 bases. The CDR3 sequence is 14 residues long. Trimming took 0 bases from V and 2 from J; bases not matched to a gene: 0. CDR1 is SGHRS and CDR2 is YFSETQ in the germline V gene.